Listed below are T cell receptor beta chains from one sample, sequenced in a study of beta chain features in type 1 diabetes. Sequenced by immunoSEQ multiplex PCR; TCRdb stores in-frame clones only, minus some. The data hold over 500,000 clones, with roughly a sixth observed a single time. Sequencing was done on a sample of naive CD4+ T cells from blood. The receptors were sampled from a man younger than 35 in good health. CDR3s include the opening cysteine and the closing phenylalanine or tryptophan. The order of the fields is J gene, V gene, clone size, D gene, CDR3 protein, CDR3 DNA. D genes are given only for firm matches. Size values are once, few and many counts, or a class for expanded clones, and some rows have none.

TRBJ2-3 | TRBV7-2 | . | TRBD2 | CASSRWLAGGRVTDTQYF | TGTGCCAGCAGCCGTTGGCTAGCGGGAGGCCGAGTTACAGATACGCAGTATTTT
TRBJ2-7 | TRBV29-1 | . | TRBD1 | CSVAFRGRFDGEQYF | TGCAGCGTTGCATTCAGGGGGCGTTTTGATGGCGAGCAGTACTTC
TRBJ2-1 | TRBV7-2 | many | TRBD2 | CASRPNRLAPYNEQFF | TGTGCCAGCAGGCCCAATAGACTAGCTCCTTACAATGAGCAGTTCTTC
TRBJ2-1 | TRBV9 | few | TRBD2 | CASSLLGAGGPGNEQFF | TGTGCCAGCAGCCTCCTTGGGGCGGGAGGGCCTGGCAATGAGCAGTTCTTC
TRBJ1-2 | TRBV2 | . | . | CASSVTGENYGYTF | TGTGCCAGCAGTGTCACGGGGGAGAACTATGGCTACACCTTC
TRBJ1-1 | TRBV4-3 | . | TRBD1 | CASSQGDRGPEAFF | TGCGCCAGCAGCCAAGGAGACAGGGGCCCTGAAGCTTTCTTT
TRBJ2-1 | TRBV9 | few | . | CASSVVQGGNGTGVEQFF | TGTGCCAGCAGCGTAGTTCAGGGGGGCAATGGGACTGGGGTTGAGCAGTTCTTC
TRBJ2-5 | TRBV11-3 | . | TRBD2 | CASSTGLAGARWDQETQYF | TGTGCCAGCAGCACAGGACTAGCGGGAGCCCGCTGGGACCAAGAGACCCAGTACTTC
TRBJ1-4 | TRBV9 | . | . | CASSVAEERNEKLFF | TGTGCCAGCAGCGTAGCTGAAGAGAGGAATGAAAAACTGTTTTTT
TRBJ2-4 | TRBV27 | . | . | CASSLWGAAKNIQYF | TGTGCCAGCAGCCTATGGGGGGCGGCCAAAAACATTCAGTACTTC
TRBJ1-5 | TRBV29-1 | . | . | CSVEGDSNQPQHF | TGCAGCGTTGAAGGGGATAGCAATCAGCCCCAGCATTTT
TRBJ2-2 | TRBV4-1 | . | . | CASSQGWGSDTGELFF | TGCGCCAGCAGCCAAGGATGGGGGAGTGACACCGGGGAGCTGTTTTTT
TRBJ2-7 | TRBV14 | few | . | CASSHRPSSYEQYF | TGTGCCAGCAGCCATCGACCCAGCTCCTACGAGCAGTACTTC
TRBJ1-2 | TRBV18 | few | . | CASSPPGTVVTNYGYTF | TGTGCCAGCTCACCACCAGGGACGGTTGTCACTAACTATGGCTACACCTTC
TRBJ1-4 | TRBV7-2 | few | . | CASSSTGTGAEKLFF | TGTGCCAGCAGCTCTACAGGGACGGGGGCCGAAAAACTGTTTTTT
TRBJ1-2 | TRBV5-6 | few | . | CASSLGPAGRFYGYTF | TGTGCCAGCAGCTTGGGACCGGCAGGGCGGTTTTATGGCTACACCTTC
TRBJ2-5 | TRBV7-2 | few | TRBD2 | CASSLQGLAQETQYF | TGTGCCAGCAGCTTACAAGGACTAGCGCAAGAGACCCAGTACTTC
TRBJ2-3 | TRBV4-2 | . | . | CASSQLGASMADTQYF | TGTGCCAGCAGCCAACTCGGGGCTTCTATGGCAGATACGCAGTATTTT
TRBJ2-1 | TRBV28 | . | . | CASRSLRYVEQFF | TGTGCCAGCAGATCGCTCAGGTACGTTGAGCAGTTCTTC
TRBJ1-2 | TRBV4-2 | . | . | CASSQGWAGARNYGYTF | TGTGCCAGCAGCCAAGGATGGGCGGGGGCACGCAACTATGGCTACACCTTC
TRBJ2-1 | TRBV27 | many | TRBD2 | CASWLIAGTPEFF | TGTGCCAGCTGGTTGATAGCGGGGACTCCTGAGTTCTTC
TRBJ2-3 | TRBV19 | few | TRBD2 | CASSPRGIYIRKSTDTQYF | TGTGCCAGTAGTCCGCGGGGGATATACATCCGAAAGAGCACAGATACGCAGTATTTT
TRBJ2-1 | TRBV7-3 | few | TRBD1 | CASSSTLDREQCAEQFF | TGTGCCAGCAGCTCCACCCTCGACAGGGAACAGTGCGCTGAGCAGTTCTTC
TRBJ2-1 | TRBV27 | few | TRBD1 | CASTDRAFYNEQFF | TGTGCCAGCACTGACAGGGCTTTCTACAATGAGCAGTTCTTC
TRBJ2-1 | TRBV7-2 | few | TRBD1 | CASSPRQGSSYNEQFF | TGTGCCAGCAGCCCAAGACAGGGGAGCTCCTACAATGAGCAGTTCTTC
TRBJ2-7 | TRBV27 | few | TRBD1 | CASSSPGTGAYEQYF | TGTGCCAGCAGTTCCCCCGGGACAGGGGCCTACGAGCAGTACTTC
TRBJ1-2 | TRBV21-1 | few | . | CASSSRDRGGYTF | TGTGCCAGCAGCTCCCGGGACAGGGGAGGCTACACCTTC
TRBJ2-2 | TRBV5-4 | . | TRBD2 | CASSLGLAGGNTGELFF | TGTGCCAGCAGCTTGGGACTAGCGGGGGGGAACACCGGGGAGCTGTTTTTT
TRBJ2-4 | TRBV4-3 | few | . | CASSQEISRGVPKRVKNIQYF | TGCGCCAGCAGCCAAGAAATTTCAAGGGGCGTCCCCAAGAGGGTCAAAAACATTCAGTACTTC
TRBJ2-7 | TRBV5-1 | . | TRBD1 | CASSLVRDRGSYEQYF | TGCGCCAGCAGCTTGGTCCGGGACAGGGGCTCCTACGAGCAGTACTTC
TRBJ2-7 | TRBV29-1 | . | TRBD1 | CSVRGLYSYEQYF | TGCAGCGTCAGGGGGCTTTACTCCTACGAGCAGTACTTC
TRBJ1-1 | TRBV7-6 | . | . | CASSLAGGEAFF | TGTGCCAGCAGCTTAGCAGGGGGAGAGGCTTTCTTT
TRBJ2-3 | TRBV11-2 | few | TRBD2 | CASSLLAGGSDTQYF | TGTGCCAGCAGCTTACTAGCGGGAGGGTCAGATACGCAGTATTTT
TRBJ2-3 | TRBV15 | . | . | CATSKVRVDTDTQYF | TGTGCCACCAGCAAGGTCAGGGTAGACACAGATACGCAGTATTTT
TRBJ1-5 | TRBV15 | . | TRBD1 | CATSSEGDRGRKSNQPQHF | TGTGCCACCAGCTCAGAGGGGGACAGGGGGCGGAAGAGCAATCAGCCCCAGCATTTT
TRBJ2-3 | TRBV27 | . | TRBD1 | CASRRATGRLVYRRTDTQYF | TGTGCCAGCAGAAGAGCGACAGGGAGATTAGTTTATAGGCGCACAGATACGCAGTATTTT
TRBJ1-2 | TRBV28 | . | TRBD1 | CASSQEQGNYGYTF | TGTGCCAGCAGTCAAGAACAGGGGAACTATGGCTACACCTTC
TRBJ2-2 | TRBV9 | . | . | CASSVVPTQGGHGELFF | TGTGCCAGCAGCGTAGTTCCCACTCAGGGGGGCCACGGGGAGCTGTTTTTT
TRBJ1-2 | TRBV5-4 | few | . | CASSLEHDYGYTF | TGTGCCAGCAGCTTGGAACATGACTATGGCTACACCTTC
TRBJ1-2 | TRBV27 | few | . | CASSPPVGDGYTF | TGTGCCAGCAGTCCGCCGGTCGGAGATGGCTACACCTTC
TRBJ1-3 | TRBV9 | . | . | CASSGVGLNTIYF | TGTGCCAGCAGTGGGGTCGGGCTCAACACCATATATTTT